Listed below are T cell receptor beta chains from one sample, sequenced in a study of blood T cell repertoires in COVID-19. This table comes from immunoSEQ multiplex PCR, and its TCRdb copy is limited to in-frame clones, with some not included. The repertoire holds roughly 100,000 clones, roughly 85% seen once, with approximately 15% in the top ten. What was sequenced was peripheral blood. The receptors derive from a woman over 75 with acute or convalescent COVID-19. CDR3s include the opening cysteine and the closing phenylalanine or tryptophan. The D gene is left open where the match is weak. The size of a clone is reported for some rows only, either as once, few or many, or as a class for expanded clones.

d_call: .; v_call: TRBV29-1; j_call: TRBJ1-1; clone_size: .; cdr3_aa: CSVRRDILGGTEAFF; cdr3_nt: TGCAGCGTTCGCCGGGACATCCTAGGAGGCACTGAAGCTTTCTTT
d_call: .; v_call: TRBV5-5; j_call: TRBJ1-5; clone_size: .; cdr3_aa: CASSFGTNSNQPQHF; cdr3_nt: TGTGCCAGCAGCTTCGGTACGAATAGCAATCAGCCCCAGCATTTT
d_call: .; v_call: TRBV25-1; j_call: TRBJ1-1; clone_size: .; cdr3_aa: CASSDFQGSGMRNTEAFF; cdr3_nt: TGTGCCAGCAGTGACTTCCAGGGGTCGGGGATGCGGAACACTGAAGCTTTCTTT
d_call: .; v_call: TRBV19; j_call: TRBJ2-7; clone_size: .; cdr3_aa: CASSIVPGNYEQYF; cdr3_nt: TGTGCCAGTAGTATAGTCCCGGGAAACTACGAGCAGTACTTC
d_call: .; v_call: TRBV7-7; j_call: TRBJ2-5; clone_size: .; cdr3_aa: CASSYGTLQGETQYF; cdr3_nt: TGTGCCAGCAGCTATGGGACGTTGCAGGGGGAGACCCAGTACTTC
d_call: .; v_call: TRBV19; j_call: TRBJ2-3; clone_size: .; cdr3_aa: CASTQGRTDTQYF; cdr3_nt: TGTGCCAGTACCCAGGGAAGGACAGATACGCAGTATTTT
d_call: TRBD2; v_call: TRBV5-1; j_call: TRBJ2-1; clone_size: .; cdr3_aa: CASSLGLAGDNEQFF; cdr3_nt: TGCGCCAGCAGCTTGGGACTAGCGGGAGACAATGAGCAGTTCTTC
d_call: TRBD2; v_call: TRBV30; j_call: TRBJ2-1; clone_size: .; cdr3_aa: CAWSVRRVGGYNEQFF; cdr3_nt: TGTGCCTGGAGTGTACGGCGAGTCGGGGGGTACAATGAGCAGTTCTTC
d_call: TRBD1; v_call: TRBV28; j_call: TRBJ2-7; clone_size: few; cdr3_aa: CASSLGTGGYEQYF; cdr3_nt: TGTGCCAGCAGTTTAGGGACAGGGGGATACGAGCAGTACTTC
d_call: TRBD1; v_call: TRBV29-1; j_call: TRBJ2-1; clone_size: .; cdr3_aa: CSVEGPVGTVLRGQFF; cdr3_nt: TGCAGCGTTGAGGGGCCAGTCGGGACAGTTCTTCGTGGGCAGTTCTTC
d_call: .; v_call: TRBV10-3; j_call: TRBJ1-6; clone_size: once; cdr3_aa: CAITGERDSPLHF; cdr3_nt: TGTGCCATCACCGGGGAAAGGGATTCACCCCTCCACTTT
d_call: .; v_call: TRBV28; j_call: TRBJ2-6; clone_size: .; cdr3_aa: CASWGRGSGANVLTF; cdr3_nt: TGTGCCTCATGGGGAAGGGGGTCTGGGGCCAACGTCCTGACTTTC
d_call: TRBD1; v_call: TRBV6-5; j_call: TRBJ2-4; clone_size: few; cdr3_aa: CASSYSRDRGNIQYF; cdr3_nt: TGTGCCAGCAGTTACTCGAGAGACAGGGGAAACATTCAGTACTTC
d_call: .; v_call: TRBV12-3/TRBV12-4; j_call: TRBJ2-7; clone_size: .; cdr3_aa: CASSLRGEQYF; cdr3_nt: TGTGCCAGCAGTTTGCGGGGCGAGCAGTACTTC
d_call: .; v_call: TRBV9; j_call: TRBJ1-4; clone_size: .; cdr3_aa: CASSADLTTNEKLFF; cdr3_nt: TGTGCCAGCAGCGCAGACTTGACAACTAATGAAAAACTGTTTTTT
d_call: .; v_call: TRBV5-1; j_call: TRBJ1-4; clone_size: few; cdr3_aa: CASKSNTGGAWEKLFF; cdr3_nt: TGCGCCAGCAAGTCCAACACGGGGGGCGCTTGGGAAAAACTGTTTTTT
d_call: TRBD2; v_call: TRBV2; j_call: TRBJ2-2; clone_size: .; cdr3_aa: CASSVAGGPTGELFF; cdr3_nt: TGTGCCAGCAGTGTAGCGGGAGGGCCCACCGGGGAGCTGTTTTTT
d_call: .; v_call: TRBV21-1; j_call: TRBJ1-2; clone_size: .; cdr3_aa: CASNRDSENYGYTF; cdr3_nt: TGTGCCAGCAACCGGGACTCTGAAAACTATGGCTACACCTTC
d_call: .; v_call: TRBV10-3; j_call: TRBJ2-5; clone_size: .; cdr3_aa: CAISLKGTGGSETQYF; cdr3_nt: TGTGCCATCAGTCTCAAGGGAACAGGTGGTAGCGAGACCCAGTACTTC
d_call: .; v_call: TRBV12-5; j_call: TRBJ2-1; clone_size: .; cdr3_aa: CASGSFNRGEQFF; cdr3_nt: TGTGCTAGTGGTTCTTTCAATCGGGGGGAGCAGTTCTTC
d_call: TRBD1; v_call: TRBV5-1; j_call: TRBJ2-6; clone_size: once; cdr3_aa: CASSNTGGSGANVLTF; cdr3_nt: TGCGCCAGCAGCAATACAGGGGGCTCTGGGGCCAACGTCCTGACTTTC
d_call: .; v_call: TRBV27; j_call: TRBJ1-5; clone_size: .; cdr3_aa: CASRPFPDGDQPQHF; cdr3_nt: TGTGCCAGCAGACCCTTCCCCGACGGGGATCAGCCCCAGCATTTT
d_call: .; v_call: TRBV27; j_call: TRBJ2-7; clone_size: .; cdr3_aa: CASSFGYEQYF; cdr3_nt: TGTGCCAGCAGTTTCGGCTACGAGCAGTACTTC
d_call: .; v_call: TRBV5-6; j_call: TRBJ2-7; clone_size: .; cdr3_aa: CASSLGRATRTHEQYF; cdr3_nt: TGTGCCAGCAGCTTGGGTCGGGCTACTAGAACCCACGAGCAGTACTTC
d_call: .; v_call: TRBV28; j_call: TRBJ2-3; clone_size: .; cdr3_aa: CASRLAADTQYF; cdr3_nt: TGTGCCAGCAGGTTAGCGGCAGATACGCAGTATTTT
d_call: .; v_call: TRBV24-1; j_call: TRBJ1-4; clone_size: .; cdr3_aa: CATSDSPRGTATNEKLFF; cdr3_nt: TGTGCCACCAGTGATTCCCCTAGGGGGACGGCAACTAATGAAAAACTGTTTTTT
d_call: .; v_call: TRBV27; j_call: TRBJ2-7; clone_size: few; cdr3_aa: CASRDHPRGKSYEQYF; cdr3_nt: TGTGCCAGCAGGGACCACCCACGGGGGAAGTCCTACGAGCAGTACTTC
d_call: TRBD1; v_call: TRBV28; j_call: TRBJ1-1; clone_size: .; cdr3_aa: CASSTPTGGWAEAFF; cdr3_nt: TGTGCCAGCAGTACCCCGACAGGGGGCTGGGCTGAAGCTTTCTTT
d_call: .; v_call: TRBV2; j_call: TRBJ1-1; clone_size: .; cdr3_aa: CASQRGSVNTEAFF; cdr3_nt: TGTGCCTCCCAGCGAGGATCCGTGAACACTGAAGCTTTCTTT
d_call: TRBD2; v_call: TRBV29-1; j_call: TRBJ2-1; clone_size: .; cdr3_aa: CSVGEGLAGKRFF; cdr3_nt: TGCAGCGTTGGGGAGGGTTTAGCGGGAAAAAGGTTCTTC
d_call: .; v_call: TRBV9; j_call: TRBJ2-1; clone_size: .; cdr3_aa: CASSVGGLSYNEQFF; cdr3_nt: TGTGCCAGCAGCGTAGGGGGGCTTTCCTACAATGAGCAGTTCTTC
d_call: TRBD2; v_call: TRBV11-3; j_call: TRBJ2-3; clone_size: .; cdr3_aa: CASSLGTSGRPDTQYF; cdr3_nt: TGTGCCAGCAGCTTAGGGACTAGCGGGAGGCCAGATACGCAGTATTTT
d_call: .; v_call: TRBV28; j_call: TRBJ1-1; clone_size: .; cdr3_aa: CASSRTVNTEAFF; cdr3_nt: TGTGCCAGCAGTAGGACAGTGAACACTGAAGCTTTCTTT
d_call: TRBD2; v_call: TRBV10-3; j_call: TRBJ2-1; clone_size: .; cdr3_aa: CAILAGGNNEQFF; cdr3_nt: TGTGCCATACTAGCGGGAGGGAACAATGAGCAGTTCTTC
d_call: .; v_call: TRBV5-1; j_call: TRBJ2-7; clone_size: .; cdr3_aa: CASSSMSSYEQYF; cdr3_nt: TGCGCCAGCAGCTCGATGAGCTCCTACGAGCAGTACTTC
d_call: .; v_call: TRBV12-3/TRBV12-4; j_call: TRBJ1-5; clone_size: once; cdr3_aa: CASSLMSQPQHF; cdr3_nt: TGTGCCAGCAGTTTGATGAGTCAGCCCCAGCATTTT
d_call: TRBD1; v_call: TRBV4-1; j_call: TRBJ2-3; clone_size: .; cdr3_aa: CASTPLQGAIDTQYF; cdr3_nt: TGCGCCAGCACCCCTTTGCAGGGGGCTATTGATACGCAGTATTTT
d_call: TRBD2; v_call: TRBV11-1; j_call: TRBJ2-5; clone_size: few; cdr3_aa: CASSQDLGEGPETQYF; cdr3_nt: TGTGCCAGCAGCCAAGACTTGGGGGAGGGCCCGGAGACCCAGTACTTC
d_call: .; v_call: TRBV2; j_call: TRBJ2-7; clone_size: .; cdr3_aa: CASSEVTAGTYEQYF; cdr3_nt: TGTGCCAGCAGTGAAGTAACAGCGGGGACATACGAGCAGTACTTC
d_call: TRBD2; v_call: TRBV7-2; j_call: TRBJ2-1; clone_size: .; cdr3_aa: CASSLLLTSGIEQFF; cdr3_nt: TGTGCCAGCAGCCTTCTATTGACTAGCGGGATTGAGCAGTTCTTC
d_call: .; v_call: TRBV2; j_call: TRBJ1-5; clone_size: .; cdr3_aa: CASSEFFNQAEAQPQHF; cdr3_nt: TGTGCCAGCAGTGAATTCTTTAATCAAGCTGAGGCTCAGCCCCAGCATTTT
d_call: TRBD1; v_call: TRBV6-6; j_call: TRBJ2-4; clone_size: .; cdr3_aa: CASTGTGQGNIQYF; cdr3_nt: TGTGCCAGCACCGGGACAGGGCAGGGAAACATTCAGTACTTC
d_call: TRBD1; v_call: TRBV11-2; j_call: TRBJ1-1; clone_size: .; cdr3_aa: CASSGQGFTEAFF; cdr3_nt: TGTGCCAGCAGCGGACAGGGTTTCACTGAAGCTTTCTTT
d_call: .; v_call: TRBV24-1; j_call: TRBJ1-5; clone_size: .; cdr3_aa: CATSARGGDQPQHF; cdr3_nt: TGTGCCACCAGTGCCCGGGGGGGGGATCAGCCCCAGCATTTT
d_call: .; v_call: TRBV5-4; j_call: TRBJ2-7; clone_size: few; cdr3_aa: CASSAGGASSYEQYF; cdr3_nt: TGTGCCAGCTCTGCGGGCGGGGCAAGCTCCTACGAGCAGTACTTC
d_call: .; v_call: TRBV5-1; j_call: TRBJ2-5; clone_size: .; cdr3_aa: CASSLGVALQETQYF; cdr3_nt: TGCGCCAGCAGCTTGGGGGTAGCGCTCCAAGAGACCCAGTACTTC
d_call: TRBD2; v_call: TRBV9; j_call: TRBJ2-2; clone_size: .; cdr3_aa: CASSPPGLAGTGELFF; cdr3_nt: TGTGCCAGCAGCCCACCCGGGCTAGCGGGGACCGGGGAGCTGTTTTTT
d_call: .; v_call: TRBV30; j_call: TRBJ2-3; clone_size: .; cdr3_aa: CAWSTGLSDTQYF; cdr3_nt: TGTGCCTGGAGTACCGGGTTATCAGATACGCAGTATTTT
d_call: TRBD1; v_call: TRBV6-5; j_call: TRBJ1-2; clone_size: .; cdr3_aa: CASSRTGGANYGYTF; cdr3_nt: TGTGCCAGCAGTAGGACAGGGGGCGCGAACTATGGCTACACCTTC
d_call: .; v_call: TRBV29-1; j_call: TRBJ1-1; clone_size: .; cdr3_aa: CSVDRGVNTEAFF; cdr3_nt: TGCAGCGTTGATCGGGGTGTGAACACTGAAGCTTTCTTT
d_call: TRBD2; v_call: TRBV11-2; j_call: TRBJ2-5; clone_size: .; cdr3_aa: CASSSTSGRAGETQYF; cdr3_nt: TGTGCCAGCAGCTCTACTAGCGGGAGGGCTGGAGAGACCCAGTACTTC
d_call: .; v_call: TRBV5-4; j_call: TRBJ2-2; clone_size: .; cdr3_aa: CASSQGIGGNTGELFF; cdr3_nt: TGTGCCAGCAGCCAAGGAATAGGGGGGAACACCGGGGAGCTGTTTTTT
d_call: .; v_call: TRBV3-1/TRBV3-2; j_call: TRBJ2-1; clone_size: .; cdr3_aa: CASSRLSEQFF; cdr3_nt: TGTGCCAGCAGTCGCCTAAGTGAGCAGTTCTTC
d_call: .; v_call: TRBV6-5; j_call: TRBJ2-1; clone_size: .; cdr3_aa: CASRRGGVEGEQFF; cdr3_nt: TGTGCCAGCCGAAGGGGGGGAGTGGAGGGTGAGCAGTTCTTC
d_call: .; v_call: TRBV6-5; j_call: TRBJ1-1; clone_size: .; cdr3_aa: CASSYSWGRTEAFF; cdr3_nt: TGTGCCAGCAGTTACTCGTGGGGGAGGACTGAAGCTTTCTTT
d_call: .; v_call: TRBV11-3; j_call: TRBJ2-2; clone_size: .; cdr3_aa: CASSGAEANTGELFF; cdr3_nt: TGTGCCAGCAGCGGAGCAGAGGCGAACACCGGGGAGCTGTTTTTT
d_call: TRBD2; v_call: TRBV5-1; j_call: TRBJ2-7; clone_size: .; cdr3_aa: CASSSLTSGNEQYF; cdr3_nt: TGCGCCAGCAGCTCTTTGACTAGCGGGAACGAGCAGTACTTC
d_call: TRBD1; v_call: TRBV19; j_call: TRBJ1-5; clone_size: .; cdr3_aa: CATHDQGAGSNQPQHF; cdr3_nt: TGTGCCACCCACGATCAGGGGGCAGGGAGCAATCAGCCCCAGCATTTT
d_call: TRBD2; v_call: TRBV19; j_call: TRBJ2-4; clone_size: .; cdr3_aa: CASREVAKNIQYF; cdr3_nt: TGTGCCAGCCGGGAGGTAGCCAAAAACATTCAGTACTTC
d_call: .; v_call: TRBV19; j_call: TRBJ1-2; clone_size: .; cdr3_aa: CASSIAPGNGYTF; cdr3_nt: TGTGCCAGTAGTATAGCTCCAGGGAACGGCTACACCTTC